This entry features one T cell receptor beta chain sequence. The sample comes from a study of blood T cell repertoires in COVID-19. At the level of the study: Material from acute and convalescent COVID-19 was sourced from the United States, Italy and Spain. Nucleic acid was either cDNA or gDNA, and it came from T cells, B-cell-depleted T cells, or PBMCs.

How the authors handled the data: Estimates of nucleated cell counts were drawn from the amplification of reference gene primers. Assay used: immunoSEQ multiplex PCR; TCRdb lists only in-frame clones, some missing. D and trimming come from the DNA, and the V and J calls and clone size come from that table. Altogether hundreds of thousands of clones are present, 89% being singletons, with the ten largest covering about 1%. Patients of the Seattle cohort, enrolled during active infection, were followed longitudinally. The germline CDR1 and CDR2 sequences are SGHKS and YYEKEE (reference sequence). V lost 0 bases, J lost 2 bases, and 4 bases stayed unmatched. The CDR3 is 15 residues long.

The receptor was derived from a man aged 18 to 29 with COVID-19, enrolled during active disease. Material for sequencing was peripheral blood. The chain couples TRBV5-5 to TRBJ2-5; 7 bases match TRBD1. The CDR3 nucleotides are TGTGCCAGCAGCTTGGATGGACAGGAGCAAGAGACCCAGTACTTC. It yields the protein CASSLDGQEQETQYF.